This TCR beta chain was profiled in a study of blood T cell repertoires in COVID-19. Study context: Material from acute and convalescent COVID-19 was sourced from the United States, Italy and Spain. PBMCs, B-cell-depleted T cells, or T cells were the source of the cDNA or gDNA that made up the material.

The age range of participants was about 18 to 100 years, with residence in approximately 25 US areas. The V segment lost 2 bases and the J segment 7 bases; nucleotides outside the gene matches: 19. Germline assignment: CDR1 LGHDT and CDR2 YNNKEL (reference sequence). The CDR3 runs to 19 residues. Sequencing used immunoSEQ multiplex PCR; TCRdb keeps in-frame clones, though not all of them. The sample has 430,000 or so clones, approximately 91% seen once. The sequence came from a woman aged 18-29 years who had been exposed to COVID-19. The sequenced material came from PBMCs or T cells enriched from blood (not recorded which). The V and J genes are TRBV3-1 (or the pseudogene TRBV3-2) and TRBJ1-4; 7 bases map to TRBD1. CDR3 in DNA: TGTGCCAGCAGCCAAACCGAACCGGGACAGTTGGGGAATGTTGAAAAACTGTTTTTT. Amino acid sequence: CASSQTEPGQLGNVEKLFF.